This is a list of T cell receptor beta chains from one sample in a study of identifying expanded T cells in peripheral blood. Produced via immunoSEQ multiplex PCR; TCRdb's table is partial and in-frame only. The table has around 85,000 clones, roughly 91% seen once; the top ten hold roughly 19%. The sample was blood. These receptors originate from a person aged 18-69 years in good health. Both conserved end residues are part of each CDR3. The D gene is left open where the match is weak. The listing skips clone size in some rows; elsewhere it reads once, few, many or a size class.

J gene,clone size,D gene,V gene,CDR3 protein,CDR3 DNA
TRBJ2-2,.,TRBD1,TRBV6-5,CASSRTGDTGELFF,TGTGCCAGCAGTCGCACAGGGGACACCGGGGAGCTGTTTTTT
TRBJ1-4,.,.,TRBV6-1,CASSEYGPGTDEKLFF,TGTGCCAGCAGTGAGTATGGGCCCGGGACGGATGAAAAACTGTTTTTT
TRBJ1-6,.,.,TRBV2,CASSPPAGDPSSYNSPLHF,TGTGCCAGCAGTCCCCCGGCAGGGGACCCGAGCTCCTATAATTCACCCCTCCACTTT
TRBJ2-3,.,.,TRBV30,CAWSVPPPKKVMLTDTQYF,TGTGCCTGGAGTGTACCACCCCCGAAGAAAGTCATGCTGACAGATACGCAGTATTTT
TRBJ1-5,.,.,TRBV5-8,CASSLDRVGQPQHF,TGTGCCAGCAGCTTGGACAGGGTGGGTCAGCCCCAGCATTTT
TRBJ2-5,many,TRBD2,TRBV4-3,CASSQERGGQETQYF,TGCGCCAGCAGCCAAGAGCGGGGGGGGCAAGAGACCCAGTACTTC
TRBJ2-7,.,TRBD1,TRBV12-5,CASGPYRGDTYEQYF,TGTGCTAGTGGTCCATACAGGGGCGATACCTACGAGCAGTACTTC
TRBJ2-7,.,TRBD1,TRBV2,CASTGQGATEQYF,TGTGCCAGCACGGGACAGGGGGCGACTGAGCAGTACTTC
TRBJ1-4,once,TRBD1,TRBV6-1,CASSRDRGEEKLFF,TGTGCCAGCAGTCGGGACAGGGGGGAAGAAAAACTGTTTTTT
TRBJ2-5,.,.,TRBV4-3,CASSPSPLETQYF,TGCGCCAGCAGCCCCTCCCCCCTGGAGACCCAGTACTTC
TRBJ1-1,.,.,TRBV2,CASSDNRRDTEAFF,TGTGCCAGCAGTGATAATCGGAGGGACACTGAAGCTTTCTTT
TRBJ2-5,.,TRBD2,TRBV6-5,CASRLRGSQETQYF,TGTGCCAGCAGATTGCGGGGGAGCCAAGAGACCCAGTACTTC
TRBJ1-2,.,.,TRBV6-5,CASSSNVGRAGYGYTF,TGTGCCAGCAGTTCAAATGTGGGGAGGGCAGGCTATGGCTACACCTTC
TRBJ2-3,.,.,TRBV19,CASTAFGTDTQYF,TGTGCCAGTACCGCTTTTGGGACAGATACGCAGTATTTT
TRBJ1-2,.,.,TRBV5-4,CASTRDARGYGYTF,TGTGCCAGCACTCGGGACGCGCGGGGCTATGGCTACACCTTC
TRBJ1-1,.,.,TRBV6-5,CASSPASSEAFF,TGTGCCAGCAGCCCCGCGTCCAGTGAAGCTTTCTTT
TRBJ1-2,.,TRBD1,TRBV5-1,CASSLGQGVGGYTF,TGCGCCAGCAGCTTGGGGCAGGGGGTCGGAGGCTACACCTTC
TRBJ2-3,.,.,TRBV29-1,CSVEGRDSRGTDTQYF,TGCAGCGTTGAGGGACGGGACTCTAGGGGCACAGATACGCAGTATTTT
TRBJ1-5,.,.,TRBV4-3,CASSREGYPNNQPQHF,TGCGCCAGCAGCCGGGAGGGGTACCCTAACAATCAGCCCCAGCATTTT
TRBJ2-1,few,.,TRBV27,CASSFGLPYNEQFF,TGTGCCAGCAGTTTCGGACTGCCCTACAATGAGCAGTTCTTC
TRBJ1-2,few,TRBD1,TRBV2,CASSLGTGVGLYGYTF,TGTGCCAGCAGTTTGGGGACAGGGGTTGGACTTTATGGCTACACCTTC
TRBJ1-2,few,.,TRBV27,CASSSGVGGYTF,TGTGCCAGCAGCTCAGGGGTAGGTGGCTACACCTTC
TRBJ1-4,.,.,TRBV7-8,CASSFTYPTRVMFF,TGTGCCAGCAGCTTTACCTACCCGACGAGGGTGATGTTTTTT
TRBJ1-5,.,.,TRBV4-2,CASSQDKGSNQPQHF,TGTGCCAGCAGCCAAGATAAGGGTAGCAATCAGCCCCAGCATTTT
TRBJ1-6,.,TRBD1,TRBV5-6,CASSLATGRSSYNSPLHF,TGTGCCAGCAGCTTGGCGACAGGGAGAAGCTCCTATAATTCACCCCTCCACTTT
TRBJ2-5,.,TRBD2,TRBV11-2,CASSSSSGGARETQYF,TGTGCCAGCAGCTCATCTAGCGGGGGAGCTCGGGAGACCCAGTACTTC
TRBJ1-1,once,.,TRBV4-3,CASSQGGVSEAFF,TGCGCCAGCAGCCAGGGGGGGGTCTCTGAAGCTTTCTTT
TRBJ2-1,.,TRBD1,TRBV29-1,CSGQTGDQLNEQFF,TGCAGCGGCCAGACAGGGGATCAGCTCAATGAGCAGTTCTTC
TRBJ2-1,.,.,TRBV5-4,CASSEGGPLSSYNEQFF,TGTGCCAGCTCAGAGGGGGGGCCTCTATCCTCCTACAATGAGCAGTTCTTC
TRBJ1-1,once,.,TRBV6-1,CASSDGFMNTEAFF,TGTGCCAGCAGTGACGGGTTCATGAACACTGAAGCTTTCTTT
TRBJ2-5,.,.,TRBV5-1,CASSAYTPLKETQYF,TGCGCCAGCAGCGCATACACTCCCCTGAAGGAGACCCAGTACTTC
TRBJ1-3,.,.,TRBV2,CASNPGDGNTIYF,TGTGCCAGCAACCCAGGGGATGGAAACACCATATATTTT
TRBJ2-3,.,.,TRBV6-5,CASSTRIASDTQYF,TGTGCCAGCAGTACCCGGATCGCAAGCGATACGCAGTATTTT
TRBJ1-2,.,TRBD1,TRBV6-5,CASSSGTGPYNYGYTF,TGTGCCAGCAGTTCAGGGACAGGGCCCTATAACTATGGCTACACCTTC
TRBJ2-3,.,.,TRBV5-1,CASSPSPPTDTQYF,TGCGCCAGCAGCCCCTCCCCTCCCACAGATACGCAGTATTTT
TRBJ2-1,.,TRBD1,TRBV5-8,CASSVQGAPHNEQFF,TGTGCCAGCAGCGTACAGGGGGCTCCCCATAATGAGCAGTTCTTC
TRBJ1-2,.,.,TRBV9,CASSPLGGAGGYTF,TGTGCCAGCAGCCCCCTGGGGGGCGCGGGTGGCTACACCTTC
TRBJ2-7,.,.,TRBV28,CASSLGRVGSYEQYF,TGTGCCAGCAGTTTGGGACGGGTCGGCTCCTACGAGCAGTACTTC
TRBJ2-7,.,.,TRBV6-5,CASRSSYEQYF,TGTGCCAGCAGGTCTTCCTACGAGCAGTACTTC
TRBJ1-2,.,.,TRBV5-1,CASSPGPLNYGYTF,TGCGCCAGCAGCCCGGGACCCCTGAACTATGGCTACACCTTC
TRBJ2-7,.,TRBD2,TRBV29-1,CSASGGQTYEQYF,TGCAGCGCTAGCGGGGGGCAAACCTACGAGCAGTACTTC
TRBJ2-1,.,.,TRBV7-4,CASLNRAMGYNEQFF,TGTGCCAGCCTGAACCGGGCAATGGGGTACAATGAGCAGTTCTTC
TRBJ1-6,.,.,TRBV19,CASSPGRINSPLHF,TGTGCCAGTAGCCCCGGACGGATTAATTCACCCCTCCACTTT
TRBJ1-2,.,.,TRBV7-2,CASSLGDPYGYTF,TGTGCCAGCAGTTTAGGGGATCCTTATGGCTACACCTTC
TRBJ2-1,.,.,TRBV30,CAWSWGTYNEQFF,TGTGCCTGGAGTTGGGGTACCTACAATGAGCAGTTCTTC
TRBJ2-3,.,.,TRBV10-1,CASSPGLSTDTQYF,TGCGCCAGCAGTCCGGGCCTGAGCACAGATACGCAGTATTTT
TRBJ1-6,.,.,TRBV18,CASSPPFAGVSYNSPLHF,TGTGCCAGCTCACCACCCTTTGCTGGGGTATCCTATAATTCACCCCTCCACTTT
TRBJ1-2,.,.,TRBV5-4,CASSLGGGSTNYGYTF,TGTGCCAGCAGCTTGGGAGGCGGCAGTACCAACTATGGCTACACCTTC
TRBJ2-7,once,.,TRBV6-5,CASSYSRDPSLVEQYF,TGTGCCAGCAGTTACTCTAGGGATCCGAGCCTGGTCGAGCAGTACTTC
TRBJ1-5,.,.,TRBV27,CASSFSTGSNQPQHF,TGTGCCAGCAGTTTCTCGACAGGTAGCAATCAGCCCCAGCATTTT
TRBJ1-1,.,.,TRBV10-1,CASERRRGEAFF,TGCGCCAGCGAGCGGCGGAGGGGTGAAGCTTTCTTT
TRBJ1-1,few,.,TRBV28,CASSLALDTEAFF,TGTGCCAGCAGTCTTGCACTTGACACTGAAGCTTTCTTT
TRBJ2-7,.,.,TRBV10-3,CAVRAGAYEQYF,TGTGCCGTTAGGGCAGGGGCCTACGAGCAGTACTTC
TRBJ2-3,.,TRBD1,TRBV5-1,CASTPGTGADTQYF,TGCGCCAGCACGCCCGGGACAGGAGCCGATACGCAGTATTTT
TRBJ1-5,many,.,TRBV19,CASSTRQWGNQPQHF,TGTGCCAGTAGTACTAGACAGTGGGGTAATCAGCCCCAGCATTTT